This record looks at one T cell receptor beta chain sequence and its context. This clonotype occurred many times. Its specific antigen is unknown. There are no base qualities to consult, and no much larger clone falls within one base. Ficoll-Paque density gradient centrifugation was used to isolate PBMCs. V lost 5 bases and J lost 1 base; the stretch between them is 10 bases long. Including cysteine and phenylalanine, the CDR3 has 14 amino acids. Here the CDR3 DNA is all that survives: 42 bases in frame from base 1. From the germline V gene, CDR1 is SGHTA and CDR2 is FQGNSA. For sequencing, an Illumina NovaSeq 6000 was employed. cDNA libraries for TCRalpha and TCRbeta were prepared by 5'RACE using constant-segment primers, with sample barcodes and unique molecular identifiers added. RNA was extracted from every sample with Trizol reagent. Library amplification was performed in two PCR steps, and a second sample barcode and Illumina TruSeq adapters were introduced in the second step. Sequencing of the libraries was done on an Illumina NovaSeq, producing 2 x 150 bp paired-end reads. In the authors' own workflow: The reads were demultiplexed and collapsed into UMI-guided consensus sequences using migec v1.2.7. Using mixcr v2.1.11, UMI consensuses were aligned to TRA and TRB V and J templates and then assembled into clonotypes. Clonotypes were classified as expanded or contracted when called significant by both edgeR and NoisET, with noise models trained on biological replicates. edgeR calls used a false discovery rate-adjusted p below 0.01 and a log2 fold-change threshold of 1. PCA with hierarchical clustering of max-normalized trajectories of the 1000 most abundant clonotypes was used as exploratory dynamics analysis. Separately sequenced CD4+ and CD8+ repertoires were used to assign a CD4 or CD8 phenotype to each responding clone. Using fastp at Q25 and MiXCR, TCRdb reprocessed the public reads and kept productive beta chains. For every CDR3 protein sequence, its rows merge into one entry that carries the most common genes and DNA. The authors' filters were not applied to this entry. Here the sample has fewer than 50,000 distinct CDR3 sequences; 6% to 8% occur a single time. Clones ranked in the top ten supply less than 1.5% of the sample.

The source of the sample is a study of T-cell memory formation after mild COVID-19 (dated by TCRdb to about 2021). About the investigation overall: TCR sequence clusters from the two donors were found to be largely donor specific. In two donors, T-cell clones that expanded and contracted after mild COVID-19 were followed by sequencing TCRalpha and TCRbeta repertoires longitudinally. The cohort comprised two young, previously healthy adult volunteers, one female and one male. On the study overall, not on this receptor specifically: Only two mild cases were covered by the study, and larger cohorts that include severe cases with pre-infection samples were considered necessary. From day 15 to 85, contracting clones showed balanced CD4/CD8 phenotypes, whereas a second wave of clones that expanded from day 15 to 37 leaned towards CD4+. SARS-CoV-2 specificity of the second-wave clones peaking on day 37 was not confirmed. Contracting CD4+ clones were located mainly in the CM and EM memory subsets, whereas CD8+ clones were found to be enriched in EMRA. The detection of some responding clones in pre-infection memory suggests that pre-existing cross-reactive memory T cells joined the SARS-CoV-2 response.

Sequenced input: PBMCs or a T cell subset sorted from them (not recorded which). This sequence uses TRBV7-2 and TRBJ2-3; the D gene cannot be resolved reliably. This TCR derives from a man between 18 and 29 years old who had mild COVID-19 (a few samples of this study predate the infection). The sample titles of this study are shuffled in the database, so cell type and time point are left out; the donor was told from shared clones. At the DNA level, the sequence is TGTGCCAGCAGCCTCCGTCCAGGCACAGATACGCAGTATTTT. Its translation reads: CASSLRPGTDTQYF.